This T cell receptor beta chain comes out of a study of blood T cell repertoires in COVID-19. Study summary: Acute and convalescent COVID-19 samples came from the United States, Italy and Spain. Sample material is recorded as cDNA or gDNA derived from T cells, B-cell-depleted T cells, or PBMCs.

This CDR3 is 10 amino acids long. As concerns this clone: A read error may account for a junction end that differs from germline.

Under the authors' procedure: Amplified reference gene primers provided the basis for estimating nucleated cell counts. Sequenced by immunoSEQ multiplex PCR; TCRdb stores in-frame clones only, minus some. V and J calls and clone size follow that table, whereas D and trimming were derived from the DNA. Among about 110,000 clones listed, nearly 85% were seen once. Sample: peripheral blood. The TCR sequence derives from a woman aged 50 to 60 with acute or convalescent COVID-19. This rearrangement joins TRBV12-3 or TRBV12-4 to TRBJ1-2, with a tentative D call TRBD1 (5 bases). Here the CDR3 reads CASSYNRLRF. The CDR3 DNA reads TGTGCCAGCAGTTATAACAGGTTAAGGTTC.